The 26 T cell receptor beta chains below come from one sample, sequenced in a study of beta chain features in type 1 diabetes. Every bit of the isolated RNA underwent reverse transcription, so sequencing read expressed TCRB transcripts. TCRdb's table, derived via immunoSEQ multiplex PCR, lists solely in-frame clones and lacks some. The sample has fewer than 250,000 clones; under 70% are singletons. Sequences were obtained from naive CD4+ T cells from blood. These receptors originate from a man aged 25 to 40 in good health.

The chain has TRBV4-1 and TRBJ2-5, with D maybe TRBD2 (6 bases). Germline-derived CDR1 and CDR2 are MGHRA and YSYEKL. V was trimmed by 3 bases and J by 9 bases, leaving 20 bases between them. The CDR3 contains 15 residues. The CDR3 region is CASSQAGLKPDSQYF. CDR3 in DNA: TGCGCCAGCAGCCAGGCGGGACTCAAACCAGACTCCCAGTACTTC.

CDR3 sequence (DNA): TGTGCCACCAGCAGAGGGACTGGCAAGAAAGAGACCCAGTACTTC. It yields the protein CATSRGTGKKETQYF. This rearrangement joins TRBV15 to TRBJ2-5; possibly TRBD2 for D (5 bases). With 1 base removed from V and 3 bases from J, the gap between germline ends came to 12 bases. CDR1 is LNHNV and CDR2 is YYDKDF in the germline V gene (reference sequence). This CDR3 region has 15 residues. Variable domain in full (rest from reference TRBV15 and TRBJ2-5): DAMVIQNPRYQVTQFGKPVTLSCSQTLNHNVMYWYQQKSSQAPKLLFHYYDKDFNNEADTPDNFQSRRPNTSFCFLDIRSPGLGDTAMYLCATSRGTGKKETQYFGPGTRLLVL.

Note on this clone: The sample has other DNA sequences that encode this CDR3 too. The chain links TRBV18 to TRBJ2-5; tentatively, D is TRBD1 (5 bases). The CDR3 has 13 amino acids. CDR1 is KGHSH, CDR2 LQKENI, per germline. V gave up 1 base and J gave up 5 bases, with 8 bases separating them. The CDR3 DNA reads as TGTGCCAGCTCACCACAAGGGGTTGAGACCCAGTACTTC. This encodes CASSPQGVETQYF. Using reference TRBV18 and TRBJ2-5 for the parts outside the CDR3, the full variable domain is NAGVMQNPRHLVRRRGQEARLRCSPMKGHSHVYWYRQLPEEGLKFMVYLQKENIIDESGMPKERFSAEFPKEGPSILRIQQVVRGDSAAYFCASSPQGVETQYFGPGTRLLVL.

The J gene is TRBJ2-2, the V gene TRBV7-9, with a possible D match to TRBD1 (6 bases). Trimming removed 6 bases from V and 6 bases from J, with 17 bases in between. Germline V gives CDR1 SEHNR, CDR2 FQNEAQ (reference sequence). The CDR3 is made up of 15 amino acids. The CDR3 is CASRVNRDLAGELFF. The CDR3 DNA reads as TGTGCCAGCAGAGTAAACAGGGATCTGGCCGGGGAGCTGTTTTTT.

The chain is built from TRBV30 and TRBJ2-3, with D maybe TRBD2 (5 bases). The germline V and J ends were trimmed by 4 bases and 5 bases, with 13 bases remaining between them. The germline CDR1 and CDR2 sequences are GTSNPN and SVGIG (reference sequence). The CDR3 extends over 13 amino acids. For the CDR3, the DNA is TGTGCCTGGATCCGGGGTATGGGAGATACGCAGTATTTT. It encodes CAWIRGMGDTQYF.

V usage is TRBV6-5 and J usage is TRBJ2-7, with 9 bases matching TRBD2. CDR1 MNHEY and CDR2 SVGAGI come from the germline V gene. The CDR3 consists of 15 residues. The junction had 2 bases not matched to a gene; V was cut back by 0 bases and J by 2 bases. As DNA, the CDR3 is TGTGCCAGCAGTTACTCGCCTAGCGGGGCCTACGAGCAGTACTTC. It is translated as CASSYSPSGAYEQYF.

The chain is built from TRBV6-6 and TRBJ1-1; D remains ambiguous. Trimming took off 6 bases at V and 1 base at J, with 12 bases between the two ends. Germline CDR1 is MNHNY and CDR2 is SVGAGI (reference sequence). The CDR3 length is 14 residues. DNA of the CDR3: TGTGCCAGCAGACCAGTACTGGAGAACACTGAAGCTTTCTTT. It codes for CASRPVLENTEAFF.

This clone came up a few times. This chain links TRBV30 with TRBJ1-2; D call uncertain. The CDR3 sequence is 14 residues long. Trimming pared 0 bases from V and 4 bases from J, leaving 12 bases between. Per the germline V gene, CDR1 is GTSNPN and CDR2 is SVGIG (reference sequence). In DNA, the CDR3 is TGTGCCTGGAGTGTACGGGCAGCTTCCTATGGCTACACCTTC. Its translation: CAWSVRAASYGYTF.

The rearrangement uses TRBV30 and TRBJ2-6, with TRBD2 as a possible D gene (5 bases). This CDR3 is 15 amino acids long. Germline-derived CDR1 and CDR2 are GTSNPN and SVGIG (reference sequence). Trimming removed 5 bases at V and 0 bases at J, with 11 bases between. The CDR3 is CAWSGFSSGANVLTF. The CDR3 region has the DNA TGTGCCTGGTCGGGGTTCTCCTCTGGGGCCAACGTCCTGACTTTC.

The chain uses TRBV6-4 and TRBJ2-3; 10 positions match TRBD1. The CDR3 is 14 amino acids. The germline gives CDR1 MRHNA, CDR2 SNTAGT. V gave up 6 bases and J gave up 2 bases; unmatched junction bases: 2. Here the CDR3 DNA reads TGTGCCAGCAGGGACAGGGGGAACACAGATACGCAGTATTTT. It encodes CASRDRGNTDTQYF.

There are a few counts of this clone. In DNA, the CDR3 is TGTGCCAGCAGTGATGGGGGAAACTTAATAGGTGGCTACACCTTC. Protein sequence: CASSDGGNLIGGYTF. The chain links TRBV25-1 to TRBJ1-2; a possible D gene is TRBD1 (5 bases). CDR3 length equals 15 residues. Germline CDR1 is MGHDK and CDR2 is SYGVNS. V was pared by 3 bases and J by 7 bases, with 18 bases between.

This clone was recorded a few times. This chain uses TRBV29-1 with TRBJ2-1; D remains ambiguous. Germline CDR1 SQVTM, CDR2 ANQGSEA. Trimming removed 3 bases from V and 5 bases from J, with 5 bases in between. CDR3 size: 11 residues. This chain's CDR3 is CSVDNNNEQFF. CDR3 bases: TGCAGCGTTGATAATAACAATGAGCAGTTCTTC.

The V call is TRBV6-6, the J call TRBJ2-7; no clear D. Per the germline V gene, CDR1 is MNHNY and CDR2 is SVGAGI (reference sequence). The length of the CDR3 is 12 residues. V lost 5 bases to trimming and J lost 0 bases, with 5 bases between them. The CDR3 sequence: CASSQGSYEQYF. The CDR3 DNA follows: TGTGCCAGCAGTCAAGGCTCCTACGAGCAGTACTTC.

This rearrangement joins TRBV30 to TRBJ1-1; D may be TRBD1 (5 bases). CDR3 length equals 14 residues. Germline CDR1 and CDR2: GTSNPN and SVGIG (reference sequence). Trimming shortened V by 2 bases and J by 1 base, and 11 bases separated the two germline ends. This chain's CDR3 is CAWSRDSRNTEAFF. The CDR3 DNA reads TGTGCCTGGAGTCGGGACTCACGGAACACTGAAGCTTTCTTT.

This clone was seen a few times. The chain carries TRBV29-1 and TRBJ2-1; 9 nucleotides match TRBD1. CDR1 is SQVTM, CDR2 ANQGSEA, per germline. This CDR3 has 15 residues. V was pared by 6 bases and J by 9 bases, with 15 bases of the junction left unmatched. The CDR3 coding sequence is TGCAGCGTCCGAGAGGATGGACAGGGGCGTAGTGAGCAGTTCTTC. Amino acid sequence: CSVREDGQGRSEQFF.

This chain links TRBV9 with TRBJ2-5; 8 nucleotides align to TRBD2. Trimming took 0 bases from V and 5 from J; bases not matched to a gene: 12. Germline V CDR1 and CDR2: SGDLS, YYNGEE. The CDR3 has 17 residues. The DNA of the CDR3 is TGTGCCAGCAGCGTAGGGGGGAATCCGGGAGGGCCCGAGACCCAGTACTTC. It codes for CASSVGGNPGGPETQYF.

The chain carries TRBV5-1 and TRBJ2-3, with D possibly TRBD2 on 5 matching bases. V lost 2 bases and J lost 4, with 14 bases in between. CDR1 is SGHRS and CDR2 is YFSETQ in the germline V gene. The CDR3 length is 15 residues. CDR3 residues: CASSFGRASSDTQYF. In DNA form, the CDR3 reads TGCGCCAGCAGCTTTGGGCGGGCCAGCTCAGATACGCAGTATTTT. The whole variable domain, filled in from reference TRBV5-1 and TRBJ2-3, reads KAGVTQTPRYLIKTRGQQVTLSCSPISGHRSVSWYQQTPGQGLQFLFEYFSETQRNKGNFPGRFSGRQFSNSRSEMNVSTLELGDSALYLCASSFGRASSDTQYFGPGTRLTVL.

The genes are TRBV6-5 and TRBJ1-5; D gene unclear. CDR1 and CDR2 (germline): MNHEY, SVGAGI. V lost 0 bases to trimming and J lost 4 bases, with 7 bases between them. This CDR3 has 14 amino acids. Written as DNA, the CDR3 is TGTGCCAGCAGTTACTCTGGAGGGAATCAGCCCCAGCATTTT. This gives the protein CASSYSGGNQPQHF.

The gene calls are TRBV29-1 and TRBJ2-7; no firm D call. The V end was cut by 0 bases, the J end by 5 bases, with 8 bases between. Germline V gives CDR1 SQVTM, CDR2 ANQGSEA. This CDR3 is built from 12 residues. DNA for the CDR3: TGCAGCGTTGAAGACGGCAGCCACGAGCAGTACTTC. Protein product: CSVEDGSHEQYF.

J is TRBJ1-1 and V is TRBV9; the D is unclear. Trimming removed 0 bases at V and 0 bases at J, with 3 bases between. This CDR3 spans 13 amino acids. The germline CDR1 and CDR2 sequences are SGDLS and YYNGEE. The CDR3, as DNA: TGTGCCAGCAGCGTAGCCATGAACACTGAAGCTTTCTTT. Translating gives CASSVAMNTEAFF.

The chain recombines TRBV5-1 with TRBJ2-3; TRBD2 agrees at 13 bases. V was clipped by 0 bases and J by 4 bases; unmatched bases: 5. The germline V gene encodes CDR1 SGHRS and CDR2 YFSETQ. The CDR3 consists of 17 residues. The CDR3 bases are TGCGCCAGCAGCTTGGGGACTAGCGGGGGCCGCCCAGATACGCAGTATTTT. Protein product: CASSLGTSGGRPDTQYF.

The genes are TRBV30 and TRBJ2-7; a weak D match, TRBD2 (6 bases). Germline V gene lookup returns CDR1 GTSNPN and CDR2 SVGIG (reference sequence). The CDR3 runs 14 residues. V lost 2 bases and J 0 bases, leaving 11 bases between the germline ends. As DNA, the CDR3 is TGTGCCTGGAGTAGAGGCGGGGCCTCCTACGAGCAGTACTTC. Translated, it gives CAWSRGGASYEQYF.

Here the CDR3 reads CASSLGQQETQYF. CDR3 DNA sequence: TGTGCCAGCAGCTTAGGGCAGCAAGAGACCCAGTACTTC. V usage is TRBV11-2 and J usage is TRBJ2-5, with unresolved D. The V gene's germline CDR1 is SGHAT and CDR2 FQNNGV. This CDR3 is built from 13 residues. Trimming removed 1 base at V and 2 bases at J, with 5 bases between.

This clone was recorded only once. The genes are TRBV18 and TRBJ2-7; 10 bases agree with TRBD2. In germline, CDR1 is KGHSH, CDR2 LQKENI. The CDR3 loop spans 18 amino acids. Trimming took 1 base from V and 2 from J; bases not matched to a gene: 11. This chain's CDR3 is CASSPRTSGVTLTYEQYF. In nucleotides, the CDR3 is TGTGCCAGCTCACCACGGACTAGCGGAGTAACCTTGACCTACGAGCAGTACTTC.

Here the CDR3 reads CASSSGQGVAETQYF. CDR3 DNA: TGTGCCAGCAGCTCGGGACAGGGGGTAGCAGAGACCCAGTACTTC. The chain is built from TRBV13 and TRBJ2-5, with 11 positions matching TRBD1. The V gene end was trimmed by 4 bases and the J gene end by 4 bases; junction bases not matched to a gene: 5. This CDR3 comprises 15 residues. Germline lookup yields CDR1 PRHDT and CDR2 FYEKMQ (reference sequence).

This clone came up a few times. The CDR3 nucleotides read TGTGCCTGGAGTGGGACAGAAAATAGGCGCACCTTC. This encodes CAWSGTENRRTF. This chain connects TRBV30 to TRBJ1-2; perhaps TRBD1 as D (6 bases). The CDR3 length is 12 residues. CDR1 is GTSNPN, CDR2 SVGIG, per germline (reference sequence). The ends were cut back, 1 base at V and 13 bases at J, with 16 bases in the middle.